The clone carrying this T cell receptor beta chain has a handful of counts. Original analysis: Estimated nucleated cell counts came from reference gene primer amplification. Produced via immunoSEQ multiplex PCR; TCRdb's table is partial and in-frame only. D and trimming come from the DNA, and the V and J calls and clone size come from that table. This table holds approximately 88,000 clones, around three quarters found once. This entry is derived from a study of blood T cell repertoires in COVID-19. V lost 11 bases and J 7 bases, leaving 17 bases between the germline ends. There are 12 residues in the CDR3. Germline CDR1 is MNHEY and CDR2 is SVGAGI.

The chain uses TRBV6-5 and TRBJ1-2; no definite D call. This TCR came from a woman older than 75 with acute or convalescent COVID-19. The sequencing sample was made of peripheral blood. The CDR3 DNA follows: TGTGCCTCCCGCCGGAGTGTCTCTGGCTACACCTTC. Its translation is CASRRSVSGYTF.